This T cell receptor (beta chain) was recovered during a study of blood T cell repertoires in COVID-19. This clone occurred once. Method: immunoSEQ multiplex PCR; TCRdb's copy keeps in-frame clones and lacks some. Of 150,000 to 190,000 clones listed, 70% to 90% were seen once; the top ten hold roughly 8.3%. The TCR sequence derives from a woman aged 60 to 75 with COVID-19, enrolled during active disease. The specimen sequenced was peripheral blood.

CDR3 residues: CASSVVIGQAFSGNTIYF. CDR3 bases: TGTGCCAGCAGCGTGGTCATAGGTCAGGCCTTCTCTGGAAACACCATATATTTT. This chain connects TRBV5-8 to TRBJ1-3; D uncertain. In germline, CDR1 is SGHTS, CDR2 YDEGEE. This CDR3 contains 18 residues. The germline V and J ends were trimmed by 4 bases and 0 bases, with 20 bases remaining between them.